This T cell receptor (beta chain) was recorded in a study of CD8 T cells in ankylosing spondylitis. Trimming removed 5 bases from V and 0 bases from J, with 20 bases in between. The CDR3 runs 18 residues. The germline V gene has CDR1 MNHNS and CDR2 SASEGT. TCRdb independently ran MiXCR on the 5' RACE reads; one entry per CDR3 protein. Seen here are approximately 150,000 distinct CDR3 sequences, 8.5% to 10% observed once, and the top ten hold about 15%. This TCR came from a female donor with ankylosing spondylitis or in good health (not recorded which). The gene calls are TRBV6-1 and TRBJ2-1, with TRBD2 as a possible D gene (6 bases). Sequenced input: blood, either unsorted or a sorted T cell fraction (not recorded which). CDR3 nucleotide sequence: TGTGCCAGCAGTCCCCGGGAGCAGTACTCAAGCTCCTACAATGAGCAGTTCTTC. As protein: CASSPREQYSSSYNEQFF.